This T cell receptor beta chain derives from a study of cytotoxic CD8 clonotypes in ibrutinib-treated CLL. Whole-study context: Patients: eleven to twelve relapsed/refractory, 15 treatment-naive, fewer than 18 IGHV unmutated. Study observations and caveats: Sampling of sustained-remission and progressing patients occurred at differing times.

Assay used: immunoSEQ multiplex PCR; TCRdb lists only in-frame clones, some missing. This table has 150,000 or so clones, more than 75% appearing once. CDR3 length: 17 amino acids. Library input was 1.5 to 2 micrograms of DNA from cryopreserved PBMCs. Remarks on this clone: The target antigen is unknown.

The material was PBMCs, obtained after 24 months of ibrutinib treatment. This TCR came from a human donor with chronic lymphocytic leukemia. This rearrangement joins TRBV21-1 to TRBJ1-3; TRBD1, the table's D call, was not compared with the DNA. TRBV21-1 is designated a pseudogene. CDR3 in amino acids: CASSTPGQGRVGNTIYF. The DNA for the CDR3 is TGTGCCAGCAGCACCCCGGGACAGGGGAGGGTTGGAAACACCATATATTTT.